The rows below give T cell receptor beta chains drawn from one sample of a study of circulating CD8 cells and anti-PD-1 response in melanoma. Via MiXCR, TCRdb re-called the reads, giving one row per CDR3 protein. The table has 600 to 700 distinct CDR3 sequences, over 5.5% seen once. Source: CD8+ T cells from PBMCs, taken at baseline or after one month of anti-PD-1 therapy (not recorded which). These receptors were obtained from a human donor with melanoma. Each CDR3 is given with its conserved first and last residue. The order of the fields is D gene, V gene, J gene, clone size, CDR3 DNA, CDR3 protein. The D gene is left open where the match is weak. The size field reads once, few, many or a size class.

D gene: .
V gene: TRBV19
J gene: TRBJ1-2
clone size: large
CDR3 DNA: TGTGCCAGTAGTATTACTGGGCAAGCTAACTATGGCTACACCTTC
CDR3 protein: CASSITGQANYGYTF

D gene: .
V gene: TRBV27
J gene: TRBJ2-1
clone size: few
CDR3 DNA: TGTGCCAGCAGTTACGGGGGCTCCTACAATGAGCAGTTCTTC
CDR3 protein: CASSYGGSYNEQFF

D gene: .
V gene: TRBV29-1
J gene: TRBJ1-2
clone size: large
CDR3 DNA: TGCAGCGTTGATCTGTCAGGCTATGGCTACACCTTC
CDR3 protein: CSVDLSGYGYTF

D gene: .
V gene: TRBV20-1
J gene: TRBJ2-7
clone size: large
CDR3 DNA: TGCAGTGCTAGAGCCCCTGAGGGGGGCGGGTACGAGCAGTACTTC
CDR3 protein: CSARAPEGGGYEQYF

D gene: TRBD1
V gene: TRBV9
J gene: TRBJ1-1
clone size: medium-sized
CDR3 DNA: TGTGCCAGCAGCGATTCAGGGGGAGGGAACACTGAAGCTTTCTTT
CDR3 protein: CASSDSGGGNTEAFF

D gene: TRBD2
V gene: TRBV7-2
J gene: TRBJ2-4
clone size: large
CDR3 DNA: TGTGCCAGCAGCTTAGAAGGCGTTAGCGGGGGGTATTTCGGAACCAAAAACATTCAGTACTTC
CDR3 protein: CASSLEGVSGGYFGTKNIQYF

D gene: .
V gene: TRBV4-3
J gene: TRBJ2-1
clone size: large
CDR3 DNA: TGCGCCAGCAGCCAGAGCCAGGGCAATGAGCAGTTCTTC
CDR3 protein: CASSQSQGNEQFF

D gene: .
V gene: TRBV20-1
J gene: TRBJ2-5
clone size: large
CDR3 DNA: TGCAGTGCTAGTACCGGGGCCGCCAGGGAGACCCAGTACTTC
CDR3 protein: CSASTGAARETQYF

D gene: .
V gene: TRBV29-1
J gene: TRBJ1-2
clone size: large
CDR3 DNA: TGCAGCGCTCCCCGACAAGGGGAAAATGGCTACACCTTC
CDR3 protein: CSAPRQGENGYTF

D gene: .
V gene: TRBV5-5
J gene: TRBJ2-4
clone size: medium-sized
CDR3 DNA: TGTGCCAGCACTGGGGTACCCTCCAAAAACATTCAGTACTTC
CDR3 protein: CASTGVPSKNIQYF

D gene: .
V gene: TRBV27
J gene: TRBJ2-7
clone size: large
CDR3 DNA: TGTGCCAGCAGTTTAAACAGTCAAGGGCCTATTGCCTACGAGCAGTACTTC
CDR3 protein: CASSLNSQGPIAYEQYF

D gene: TRBD1
V gene: TRBV10-3
J gene: TRBJ2-1
clone size: large
CDR3 DNA: TGTGCCATCAGTGCGGACAGGGATGAGCAGTTCTTC
CDR3 protein: CAISADRDEQFF

D gene: TRBD2
V gene: TRBV27
J gene: TRBJ2-1
clone size: large
CDR3 DNA: TGTGCCAGCAGGACACTAGCGGGGGCCTACAATGAGCAGTTCTTC
CDR3 protein: CASRTLAGAYNEQFF

D gene: .
V gene: TRBV28
J gene: TRBJ2-3
clone size: large
CDR3 DNA: TGTGCCAGCAGTTTTTTATCAGGGACAGATACGCAGTATTTT
CDR3 protein: CASSFLSGTDTQYF

D gene: .
V gene: TRBV29-1
J gene: TRBJ2-2
clone size: large
CDR3 DNA: TGCAGCGTTCGACCTGACAGCTACACCGGGGAGCTGTTTTTT
CDR3 protein: CSVRPDSYTGELFF